This note documents a single T cell receptor beta chain sequence. Its matching antigen is unknown. This specimen belongs to a study of T cell responses to AZD1222 COVID-19 vaccine. General study results and limits: The peak T cell response came first, and repertoires were sampled only after it. Most donors were white British and more were female, and clonal diversity was possibly underestimated. Rises in breadth and depth of Spike-specific TCRs came after two AZD1222 doses. Within unmutated variant regions lay the reported targets of nearly half of spike-specific TCRs.

V lost 6 bases and J lost 8, with 19 bases in between. The V gene's germline CDR1 is SQVTM and CDR2 ANQGSEA. This CDR3 is built from 14 residues. Method: immunoSEQ multiplex PCR; TCRdb's copy keeps in-frame clones and lacks some. The profile shows roughly 150,000 clones, less than 95% of them singletons. This chain joins TRBV29-1 and TRBJ2-2, with D possibly TRBD1 on 5 matching bases. The source of this sequence is an adult who received the AZD1222 COVID-19 vaccine. Sequences were derived from peripheral blood, sampled 28 days after the second AZD1222 dose. Here the CDR3 reads CSVQTGYGVGELFF. The CDR3 region has the DNA TGCAGCGTCCAAACAGGTTATGGGGTAGGGGAGCTGTTTTTT.